Below, one T cell receptor (beta chain) is given with its context. Its antigen is unknown. These data are taken from a study of cytomegalovirus exposure and HLA in healthy donors. Study results and limitations: A missense DCLRE1C variant was associated with V- and J-gene trimming of TCR beta chains in a later analysis, and an independent cohort replicated the association. According to a later analysis, donors in an Asian-associated ancestry cluster reportedly had fewer N-insertions than the roughly 640-donor mean. In a later analysis, compared with equally common non-associated chains, HLA-associated beta chains were more expanded.

Primers for the PCR totalled 60 Vbeta and 13 Jbeta. Study processing details: The count from a later analysis was 65 million to 90 million unique TCR beta chains, 9 million to 12 million of them shared. Profiled with immunoSEQ multiplex PCR; TCRdb holds only in-frame clones, not every one. V and J calls plus clone size are reproduced from that table; the DNA served to infer D and trimming. Of around 230,000 clones detected, roughly 85% appear once; the ten largest clones hold roughly 1.9%. CDR1 is SGHRS and CDR2 is YFSETQ in the germline V gene. CDR3 length: 14 residues. V gave up 0 bases and J gave up 6 bases; unmatched junction bases: 2.

J is TRBJ2-1 and V is TRBV5-1; TRBD2 aligns across 8 bases. Material for sequencing was PBMCs. The TCR originated in a male donor in good health and CMV-seronegative. This CDR3 is CASSLETSVNEQFF. The CDR3, as DNA: TGCGCCAGCAGCTTGGAGACTAGCGTCAATGAGCAGTTCTTC.